The text below deals with one T cell receptor beta chain. The antigen remains unidentified. This sample stems from a study of T cell repertoires in cytomegalovirus infection. Study-level background: The authors used CMV epitopes that were HLA-C-restricted (recently identified) and HLA-B-restricted (well studied). Public TCR beta signatures marked donors with CMV infection and the matching HLA. Findings of the study overall: It was HLA-C-restricted CMV-specific TCR beta clonotypes that dominated the response ex vivo. Carriage of CMV together with the relevant HLA was identifiable through cumulative public TCR beta family frequency.

TCRdb itself ran the reads through MiXCR, one entry per CDR3 protein. The sample has approximately 470,000 distinct CDR3 sequences, 42% seen once. The CDR3 covers 16 residues. The germline V gene has CDR1 SGHAT and CDR2 FQNNGV. Trimming cost V 3 bases and J 2 bases, with 17 bases left between them. V gene TRBV11-2 combines with J gene TRBJ2-7; no firm D call. The sequencing here drew on cultured PBMCs, taken from culture after CMV antigen stimulation. The source is a human donor in good health (CMV status not recorded). Some clones in this sample may be carry-over from other donors' samples. CDR3 nucleotide sequence: TGTGCCAGCAGCTTGGGGTTGGGGTCGCTCCCCTACGAGCAGTACTTC. It is translated as CASSLGLGSLPYEQYF.